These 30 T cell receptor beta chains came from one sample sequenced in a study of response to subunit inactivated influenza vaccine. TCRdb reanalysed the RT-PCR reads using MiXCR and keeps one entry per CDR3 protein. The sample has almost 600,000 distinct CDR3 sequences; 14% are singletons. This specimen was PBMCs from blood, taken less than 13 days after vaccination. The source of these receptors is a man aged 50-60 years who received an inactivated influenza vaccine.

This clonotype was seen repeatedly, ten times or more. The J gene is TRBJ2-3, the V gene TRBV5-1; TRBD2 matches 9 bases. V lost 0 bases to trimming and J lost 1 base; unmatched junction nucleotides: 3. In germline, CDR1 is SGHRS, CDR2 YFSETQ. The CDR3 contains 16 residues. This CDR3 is CASSLDIAGGTDTQYF. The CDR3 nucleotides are TGCGCCAGCAGCTTGGATATAGCGGGAGGCACAGATACGCAGTATTTT.

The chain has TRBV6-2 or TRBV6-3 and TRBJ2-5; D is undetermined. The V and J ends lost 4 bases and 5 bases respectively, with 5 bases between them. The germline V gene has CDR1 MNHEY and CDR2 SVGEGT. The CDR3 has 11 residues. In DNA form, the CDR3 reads TGTGCCAGCAGTTCACACGAGACCCAGTACTTC. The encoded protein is CASSSHETQYF.

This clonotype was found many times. The DNA for the CDR3 is TGCAGTGCTAGACGGGCCGGGACGGAATATGGCTACACCTTC. This sequence encodes CSARRAGTEYGYTF. The chain uses TRBV20-1 and TRBJ1-2; a possible D gene is TRBD1 (5 bases). The CDR3 has 14 amino acids. Germline V gene lookup returns CDR1 DFQATT and CDR2 SNEGSKA (reference sequence). The V end was cut by 2 bases, the J end by 5 bases, with 15 bases between.

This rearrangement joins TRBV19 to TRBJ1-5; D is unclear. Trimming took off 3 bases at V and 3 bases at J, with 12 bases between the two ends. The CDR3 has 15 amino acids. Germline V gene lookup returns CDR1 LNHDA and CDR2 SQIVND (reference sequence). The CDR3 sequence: CASSMWATYNQPQHF. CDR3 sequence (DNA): TGTGCCAGTAGTATGTGGGCCACTTACAATCAGCCCCAGCATTTT. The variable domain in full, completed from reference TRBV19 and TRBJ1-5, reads DGGITQSPKYLFRKEGQNVTLSCEQNLNHDAMYWYRQDPGQGLRLIYYSQIVNDFQKGDIAEGYSVSREKKESFPLTVTSAQKNPTAFYLCASSMWATYNQPQHFGDGTRLSIL.

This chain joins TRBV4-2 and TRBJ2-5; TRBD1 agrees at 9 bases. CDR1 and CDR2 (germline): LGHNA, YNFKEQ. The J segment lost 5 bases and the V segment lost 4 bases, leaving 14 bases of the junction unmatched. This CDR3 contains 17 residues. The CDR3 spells CASSLLGRTGEGETQYF. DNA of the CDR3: TGTGCCAGCAGCCTTCTAGGAAGGACAGGGGAAGGGGAGACCCAGTACTTC.

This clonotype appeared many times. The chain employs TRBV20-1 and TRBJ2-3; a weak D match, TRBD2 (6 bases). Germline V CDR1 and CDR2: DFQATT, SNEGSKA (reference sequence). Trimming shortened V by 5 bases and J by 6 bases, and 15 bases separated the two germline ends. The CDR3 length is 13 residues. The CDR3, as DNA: TGCAGTGCTGGAGGGCTAGTAGTCGATACGCAGTATTTT. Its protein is CSAGGLVVDTQYF.

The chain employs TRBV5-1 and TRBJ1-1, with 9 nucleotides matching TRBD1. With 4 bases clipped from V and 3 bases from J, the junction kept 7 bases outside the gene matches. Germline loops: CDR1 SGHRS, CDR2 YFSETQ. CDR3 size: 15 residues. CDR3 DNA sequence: TGCGCCAGCAGCGGACAGGGGATAGGGTACACTGAAGCTTTCTTT. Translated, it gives CASSGQGIGYTEAFF.

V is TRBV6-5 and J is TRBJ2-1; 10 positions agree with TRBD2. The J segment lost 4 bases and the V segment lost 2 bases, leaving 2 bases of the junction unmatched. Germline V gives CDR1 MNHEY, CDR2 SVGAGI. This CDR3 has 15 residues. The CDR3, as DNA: TGTGCCAGCAGTTACGCACTAGCGGGATACAATGAGCAGTTCTTC. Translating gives CASSYALAGYNEQFF.

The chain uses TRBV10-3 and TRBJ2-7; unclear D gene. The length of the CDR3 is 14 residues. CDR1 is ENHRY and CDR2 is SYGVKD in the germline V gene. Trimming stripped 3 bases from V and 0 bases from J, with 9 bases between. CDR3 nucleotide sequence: TGTGCCATCAGTGACAGGCAGTACTCCTACGAGCAGTACTTC. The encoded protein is CAISDRQYSYEQYF.

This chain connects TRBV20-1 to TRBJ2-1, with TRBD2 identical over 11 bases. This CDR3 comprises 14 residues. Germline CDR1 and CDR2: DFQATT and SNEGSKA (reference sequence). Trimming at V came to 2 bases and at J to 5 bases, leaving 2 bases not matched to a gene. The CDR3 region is CSARLAGGHNEQFF. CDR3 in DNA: TGCAGTGCTAGATTAGCGGGAGGGCACAATGAGCAGTTCTTC.

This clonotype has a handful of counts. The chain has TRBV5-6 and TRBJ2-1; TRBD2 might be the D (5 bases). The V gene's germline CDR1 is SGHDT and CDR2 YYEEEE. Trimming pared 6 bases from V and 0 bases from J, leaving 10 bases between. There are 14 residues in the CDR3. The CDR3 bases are TGTGCCAGCACCACTGGGAGCTCCTACAATGAGCAGTTCTTC. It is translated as CASTTGSSYNEQFF.

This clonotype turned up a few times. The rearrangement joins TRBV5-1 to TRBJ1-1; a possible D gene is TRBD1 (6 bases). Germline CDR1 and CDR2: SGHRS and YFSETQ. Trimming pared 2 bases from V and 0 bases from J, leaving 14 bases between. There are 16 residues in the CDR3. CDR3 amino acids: CASSFSTGGMNTEAFF. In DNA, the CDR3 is TGCGCCAGCAGCTTTTCGACAGGAGGAATGAACACTGAAGCTTTCTTT.

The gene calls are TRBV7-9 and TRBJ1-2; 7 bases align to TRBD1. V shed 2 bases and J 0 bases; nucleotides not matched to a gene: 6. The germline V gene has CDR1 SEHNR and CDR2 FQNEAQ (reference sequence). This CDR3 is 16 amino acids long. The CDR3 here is CASSLLTGTTNYGYTF. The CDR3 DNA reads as TGTGCCAGCAGCTTACTGACAGGGACTACTAACTATGGCTACACCTTC.

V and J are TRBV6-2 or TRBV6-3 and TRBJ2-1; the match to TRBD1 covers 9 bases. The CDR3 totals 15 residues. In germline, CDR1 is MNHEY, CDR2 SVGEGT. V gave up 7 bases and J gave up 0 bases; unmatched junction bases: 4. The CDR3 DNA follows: TGTGCCAGCAACCGACAGGGGGGCTCCTACAATGAGCAGTTCTTC. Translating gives CASNRQGGSYNEQFF.

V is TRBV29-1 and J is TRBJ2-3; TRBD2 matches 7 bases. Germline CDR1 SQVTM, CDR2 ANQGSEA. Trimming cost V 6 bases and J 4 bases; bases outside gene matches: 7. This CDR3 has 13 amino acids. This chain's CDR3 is CSVTGRSADTQYF. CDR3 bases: TGCAGCGTGACCGGGAGGTCAGCAGATACGCAGTATTTT.

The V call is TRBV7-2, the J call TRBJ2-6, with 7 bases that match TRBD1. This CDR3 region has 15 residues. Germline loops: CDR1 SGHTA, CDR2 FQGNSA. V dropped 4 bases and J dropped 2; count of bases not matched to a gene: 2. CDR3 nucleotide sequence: TGTGCCAGCAGCTCAGGGGGTACTGGGGCCAACGTCCTGACTTTC. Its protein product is CASSSGGTGANVLTF.

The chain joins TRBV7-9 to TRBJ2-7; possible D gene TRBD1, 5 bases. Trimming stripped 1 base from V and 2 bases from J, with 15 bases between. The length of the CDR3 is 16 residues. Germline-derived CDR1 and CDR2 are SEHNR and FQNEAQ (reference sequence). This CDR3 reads CASSLVKVDNTYEQYF. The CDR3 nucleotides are TGTGCCAGCAGCTTAGTGAAAGTGGACAATACCTACGAGCAGTACTTC.

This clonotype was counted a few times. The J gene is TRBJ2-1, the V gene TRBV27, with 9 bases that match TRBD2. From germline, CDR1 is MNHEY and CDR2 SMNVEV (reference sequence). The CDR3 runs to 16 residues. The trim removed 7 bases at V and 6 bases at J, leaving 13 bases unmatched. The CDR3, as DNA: TGTGCCAGCAATAGAGACCCGGGACTAGCCGTCAATGAGCAGTTCTTC. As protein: CASNRDPGLAVNEQFF.

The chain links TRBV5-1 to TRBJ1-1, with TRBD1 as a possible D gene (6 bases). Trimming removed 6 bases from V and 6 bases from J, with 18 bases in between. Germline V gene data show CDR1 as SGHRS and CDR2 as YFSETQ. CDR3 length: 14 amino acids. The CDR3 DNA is TGCGCCAGCACGGAGGGCAGCGGGGGCTCTGAAGCTTTCTTT. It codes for CASTEGSGGSEAFF.

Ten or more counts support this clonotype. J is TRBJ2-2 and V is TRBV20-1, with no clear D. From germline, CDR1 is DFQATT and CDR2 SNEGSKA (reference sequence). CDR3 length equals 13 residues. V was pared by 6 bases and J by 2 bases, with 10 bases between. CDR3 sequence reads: CSAPYPNTGELFF. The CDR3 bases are TGCAGTGCCCCTTACCCTAACACCGGGGAGCTGTTTTTT.

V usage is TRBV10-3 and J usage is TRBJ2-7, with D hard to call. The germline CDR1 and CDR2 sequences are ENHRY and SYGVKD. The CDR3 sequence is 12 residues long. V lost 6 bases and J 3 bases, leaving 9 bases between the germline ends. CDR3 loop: CAISGGRYEQYF. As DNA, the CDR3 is TGTGCCATCAGCGGTGGGCGCTACGAGCAGTACTTC.

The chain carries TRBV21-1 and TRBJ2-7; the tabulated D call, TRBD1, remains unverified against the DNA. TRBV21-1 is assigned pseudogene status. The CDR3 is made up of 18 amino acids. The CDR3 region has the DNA TGTGCCAGCAGTCCTGGACAGGGAACTAGCGGGAGGGCCTACGAGCAGTACTTC. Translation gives CASSPGQGTSGRAYEQYF.

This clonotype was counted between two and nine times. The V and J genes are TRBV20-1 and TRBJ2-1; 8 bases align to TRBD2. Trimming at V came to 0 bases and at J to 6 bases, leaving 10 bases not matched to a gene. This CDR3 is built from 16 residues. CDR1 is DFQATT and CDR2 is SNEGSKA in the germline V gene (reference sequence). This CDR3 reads CSARDTERGYGNEQFF. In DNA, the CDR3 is TGCAGTGCTAGAGATACGGAGCGGGGGTACGGCAATGAGCAGTTCTTC.

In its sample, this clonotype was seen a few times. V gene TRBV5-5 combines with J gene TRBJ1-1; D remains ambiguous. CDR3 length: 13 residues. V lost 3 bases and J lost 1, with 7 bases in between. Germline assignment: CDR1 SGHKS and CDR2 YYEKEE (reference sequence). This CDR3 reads CASSSHTNTEAFF. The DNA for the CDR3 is TGTGCCAGCAGCTCCCATACGAACACTGAAGCTTTCTTT.

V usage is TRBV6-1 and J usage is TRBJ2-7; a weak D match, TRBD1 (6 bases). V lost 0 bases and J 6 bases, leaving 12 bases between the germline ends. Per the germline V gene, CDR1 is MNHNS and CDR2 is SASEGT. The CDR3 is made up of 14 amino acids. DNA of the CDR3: TGTGCCAGCAGTGAAGCGGGTGCCAGGGGCGAGCAGTACTTC. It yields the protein CASSEAGARGEQYF.

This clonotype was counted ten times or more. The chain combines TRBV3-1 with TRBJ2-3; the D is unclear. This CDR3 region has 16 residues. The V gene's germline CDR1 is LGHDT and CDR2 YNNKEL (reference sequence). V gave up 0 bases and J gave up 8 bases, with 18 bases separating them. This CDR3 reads CASSQEWSPLPATQYF. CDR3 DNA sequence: TGTGCCAGCAGCCAAGAGTGGTCTCCTCTCCCAGCTACGCAGTATTTT.

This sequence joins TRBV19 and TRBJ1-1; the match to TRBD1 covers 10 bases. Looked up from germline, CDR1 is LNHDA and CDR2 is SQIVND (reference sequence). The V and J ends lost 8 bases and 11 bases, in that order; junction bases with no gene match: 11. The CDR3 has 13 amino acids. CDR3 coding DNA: TGTGCCAGTCAACCGGGACAGGGGATGAGGGCTTTCTTT. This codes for CASQPGQGMRAFF.

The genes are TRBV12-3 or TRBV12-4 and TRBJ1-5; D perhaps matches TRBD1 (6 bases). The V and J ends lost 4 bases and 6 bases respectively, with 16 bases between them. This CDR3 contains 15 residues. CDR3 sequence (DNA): TGTGCCAGCAGTTCCCTGGGGGGGCTGGGTCAGCCCCAGCATTTT. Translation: CASSSLGGLGQPQHF.

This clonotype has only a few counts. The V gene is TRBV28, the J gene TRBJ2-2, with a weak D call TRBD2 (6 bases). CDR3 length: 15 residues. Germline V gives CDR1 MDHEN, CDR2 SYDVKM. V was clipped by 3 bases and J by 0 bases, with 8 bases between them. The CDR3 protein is CASSFPGANTGELFF. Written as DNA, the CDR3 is TGTGCCAGCAGTTTCCCGGGAGCGAACACCGGGGAGCTGTTTTTT.

The CDR3: CASSYWNRQGVFYGYTF. The CDR3 nucleotides are TGTGCCAGCAGTTACTGGAACCGACAGGGGGTATTCTATGGCTACACCTTC. The genes are TRBV6-5 and TRBJ1-2; 9 bases fit TRBD1. The germline V gene has CDR1 MNHEY and CDR2 SVGAGI. Trimming at V came to 1 base and at J to 4 bases, leaving 10 bases not matched to a gene. CDR3 length: 17 residues.